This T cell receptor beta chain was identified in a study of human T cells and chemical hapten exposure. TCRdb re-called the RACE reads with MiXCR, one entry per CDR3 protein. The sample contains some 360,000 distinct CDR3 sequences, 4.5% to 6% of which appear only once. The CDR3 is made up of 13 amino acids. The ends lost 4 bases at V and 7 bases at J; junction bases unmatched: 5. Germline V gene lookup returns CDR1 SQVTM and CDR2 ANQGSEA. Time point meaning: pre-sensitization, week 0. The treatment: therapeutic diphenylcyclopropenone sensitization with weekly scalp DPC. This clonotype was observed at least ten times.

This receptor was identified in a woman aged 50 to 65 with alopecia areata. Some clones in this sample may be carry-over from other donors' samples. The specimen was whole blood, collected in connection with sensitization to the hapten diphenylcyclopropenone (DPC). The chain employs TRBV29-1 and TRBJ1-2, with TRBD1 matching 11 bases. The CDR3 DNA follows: TGCAGCGTTGCGGACAGGGGGCCATCTGGCTACACCTTC. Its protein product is CSVADRGPSGYTF.